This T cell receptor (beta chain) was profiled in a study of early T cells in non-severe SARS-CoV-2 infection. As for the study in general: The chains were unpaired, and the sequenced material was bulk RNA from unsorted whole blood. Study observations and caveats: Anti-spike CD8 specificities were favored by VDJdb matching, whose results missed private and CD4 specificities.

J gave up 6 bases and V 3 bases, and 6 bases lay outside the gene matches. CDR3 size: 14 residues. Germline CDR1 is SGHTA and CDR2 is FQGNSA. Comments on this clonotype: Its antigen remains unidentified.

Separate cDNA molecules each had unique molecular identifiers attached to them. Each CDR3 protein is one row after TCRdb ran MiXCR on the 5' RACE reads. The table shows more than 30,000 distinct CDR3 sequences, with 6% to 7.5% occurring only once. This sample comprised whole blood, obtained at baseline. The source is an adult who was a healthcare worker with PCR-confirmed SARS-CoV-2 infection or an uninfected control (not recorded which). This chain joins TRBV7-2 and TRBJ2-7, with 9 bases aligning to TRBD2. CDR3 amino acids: CASSFAGGPSEQYF. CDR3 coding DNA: TGTGCCAGCAGCTTTGCGGGAGGGCCGTCCGAGCAGTACTTC.